Listed below are T cell receptor beta chains from one sample, sequenced in a study of blood T cell repertoires in COVID-19. The protocol was immunoSEQ multiplex PCR, while the TCRdb copy is restricted to in-frame clones and leaves out a portion. Altogether a few hundred thousand clones are present, 70% to 85% being singletons, with the ten largest covering 3% to 4%. The sample taken for sequencing was PBMCs or T cells enriched from blood (not recorded which). The receptors come from a woman between 55 and 75 years old who had recovered from COVID-19. The CDR3 runs from the conserved cysteine through the conserved F or W. D genes are given only for firm matches. The size of a clone is reported for some rows only, either as once, few or many, or as a class for expanded clones.

once,13,TRBV11-2,TRBJ1-3,TRBD1,CASSPQGGNTIYF,TGTGCCAGCAGCCCACAGGGGGGAAACACCATATATTTT
.,15,TRBV4-1,TRBJ2-1,.,CASSQVASDSTEQFF,TGCGCCAGCAGCCAAGTGGCTAGCGACTCTACTGAGCAGTTCTTC
once,18,TRBV11-3,TRBJ2-2,TRBD2,CASSLTSSGGAVTGELFF,TGTGCCAGCAGCTTAACCTCTAGCGGGGGGGCCGTCACCGGGGAGCTGTTTTTT
.,12,TRBV6-4,TRBJ1-5,TRBD1,CASSQGQGPQHF,TGTGCCAGCAGTCAGGGACAGGGTCCCCAGCATTTT
.,13,TRBV12-3/TRBV12-4,TRBJ2-5,TRBD1,CASGKTGTETQYF,TGTGCCAGTGGTAAGACAGGGACAGAGACCCAGTACTTC
.,14,TRBV6-5,TRBJ1-2,TRBD1,CASRGDRVPYGYTF,TGTGCCAGCAGGGGGGACAGGGTGCCTTATGGCTACACCTTC
.,16,TRBV9,TRBJ1-6,TRBD1,CASSDTGGIKNSPLHF,TGTGCCAGCAGCGATACAGGGGGAATTAAGAATTCACCCCTCCACTTT
.,16,TRBV7-9,TRBJ2-1,.,CASSLWPGNLYNEQFF,TGTGCCAGCAGCTTATGGCCGGGGAACCTGTACAATGAGCAGTTCTTC
.,17,TRBV28,TRBJ1-2,TRBD1,CASSLYPGTGANYGYTF,TGTGCCAGCAGTTTGTATCCCGGGACAGGCGCTAACTATGGCTACACCTTC
.,17,TRBV7-9,TRBJ2-5,.,CASSLAHGSRRGETQYF,TGTGCCAGCAGCTTAGCACATGGGTCCCGGCGGGGAGAGACCCAGTACTTC
.,15,TRBV7-3,TRBJ1-6,TRBD1,CASSSGQGGVSPLHF,TGTGCCAGCAGCTCGGGACAGGGAGGAGTTTCACCCCTCCACTTT
.,14,TRBV3-1/TRBV3-2,TRBJ2-1,TRBD1,CASSLRQGYNEQFF,TGTGCCAGCAGCCTACGACAGGGCTACAATGAGCAGTTCTTC
.,11,TRBV10-3,TRBJ2-3,.,CGSGSGDTQYF,TGTGGCAGCGGGTCCGGGGATACGCAGTATTTT
.,16,TRBV5-5,TRBJ2-7,.,CASSSEGGGLMNEQYF,TGTGCCAGCAGCTCCGAAGGGGGGGGGCTGATGAACGAGCAGTACTTC
once,16,TRBV7-9,TRBJ1-2,.,CASSYPTTVANYGYTF,TGTGCCAGCAGCTATCCGACGACAGTAGCTAACTATGGCTACACCTTC
.,15,TRBV19,TRBJ1-5,TRBD1,CASSKGDRGTQPQHF,TGTGCCAGTAGTAAGGGAGACAGGGGTACTCAGCCCCAGCATTTT
.,15,TRBV3-1/TRBV3-2,TRBJ2-5,.,CASSQPKQGWETQYF,TGTGCCAGCAGCCAACCTAAACAGGGATGGGAGACCCAGTACTTC
.,18,TRBV5-1,TRBJ2-7,TRBD1,CASSLAGTGPKRAYEQYF,TGCGCCAGCAGCTTGGCCGGGACAGGTCCAAAAAGGGCCTACGAGCAGTACTTC
.,14,TRBV5-1,TRBJ2-7,.,CASSLLRGTSEQYF,TGCGCCAGCAGCTTGCTCCGGGGAACTAGCGAGCAGTACTTC
.,15,TRBV7-9,TRBJ2-3,TRBD2,CASSFAGGPGDTQYF,TGTGCCAGCAGCTTCGCGGGAGGGCCAGGGGATACGCAGTATTTT
.,13,TRBV29-1,TRBJ1-4,.,CSALGGTNEKLFF,TGCAGCGCTCTGGGGGGAACTAATGAAAAACTGTTTTTT
.,14,TRBV2,TRBJ1-1,.,CASSGGFGITEAFF,TGTGCCAGCAGCGGGGGTTTCGGTATCACTGAAGCTTTCTTT
.,14,TRBV12-5,TRBJ1-5,.,CASGLWTVHQPQHF,TGTGCTAGTGGTTTGTGGACAGTCCATCAGCCCCAGCATTTT